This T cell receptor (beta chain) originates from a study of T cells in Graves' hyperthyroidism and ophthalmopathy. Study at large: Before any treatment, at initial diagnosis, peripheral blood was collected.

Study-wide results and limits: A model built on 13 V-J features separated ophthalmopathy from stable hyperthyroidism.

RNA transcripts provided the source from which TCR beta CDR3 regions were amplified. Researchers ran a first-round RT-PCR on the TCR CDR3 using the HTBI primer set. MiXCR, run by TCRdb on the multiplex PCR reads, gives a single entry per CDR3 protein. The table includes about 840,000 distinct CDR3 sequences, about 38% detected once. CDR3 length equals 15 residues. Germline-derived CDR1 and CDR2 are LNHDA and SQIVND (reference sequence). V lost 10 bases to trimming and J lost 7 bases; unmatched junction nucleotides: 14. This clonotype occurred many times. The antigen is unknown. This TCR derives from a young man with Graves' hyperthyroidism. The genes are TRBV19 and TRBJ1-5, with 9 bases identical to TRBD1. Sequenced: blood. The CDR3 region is CATSFRTGAGQPQHF. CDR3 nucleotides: TGTGCCACCTCATTTCGGACAGGGGCAGGACAGCCCCAGCATTTT.